This TCR beta chain was identified during a study of PD-L1 blockade in urothelial cancer. Looking at the study overall: The patients' atezolizumab therapy, 1,200 mg intravenously every 3 weeks, started around 2014.

Germline values: CDR1 SGHNT, CDR2 YYREEE (reference sequence). V lost 3 bases and J 1 base, leaving 13 bases between the germline ends. The CDR3 has 15 amino acids. Spiking of synthetic TCR analog templates was performed in each PCR. Using immunoSEQ multiplex PCR, the repertoire was profiled, and TCRdb retains in-frame clones only, with some absent. The sample yields more than 75,000 clones, roughly nine tenths seen once. The clonotype comes from a man aged 60 to 75 with urothelial cancer. The starting material was PBMCs, obtained around atezolizumab (anti-PD-L1) treatment. The chain links TRBV5-4 to TRBJ2-5; TRBD2 is a possible D gene (6 bases). The CDR3 nucleotides are TGTGCCAGCAGCTCGGAGGGCGTTGCCCAAGAGACCCAGTACTTC. Translating it yields CASSSEGVAQETQYF.